The 24 T cell receptor beta chains listed next were all sequenced from one sample in a study of vaccination effects on CD4 cells after COVID-19. The assay was immunoSEQ multiplex PCR, and TCRdb's table has in-frame clones only and misses some. The sample includes some 70,000 clones, around 81% of them seen just once. Their cognate antigens are unknown. Before sequencing, viral peptide pools were used by the ViraFEST assay to expand antigen-specific CD4+ T cells. Culture lasted roughly 9 days before CD4+ T cell isolation. Two doses of either BNT162b2 or mRNA-1273 were given to each participant. Sample: CD4+ T cells from PBMCs cultured with HCoV-229E spike peptides, taken after COVID-19 vaccination. The receptor source for this set is a human donor who received a COVID-19 vaccine.

This chain joins TRBV28 and TRBJ1-2, with unresolved D. The germline V and J ends were trimmed by 2 bases and 8 bases, with 12 bases remaining between them. From germline, CDR1 is MDHEN and CDR2 SYDVKM. This CDR3 spans 13 amino acids. CDR3 in DNA: TGTGCCAGCAGTTTAAGGGCACCGGGAGGCTACACCTTC. Translated, it gives CASSLRAPGGYTF.

This clone was detected only once. The rearrangement joins TRBV4-1 to TRBJ2-1; 16 bases agree with TRBD2. In germline, CDR1 is MGHRA, CDR2 YSYEKL. V shed 2 bases, J shed 4 bases, and the junction held 2 bases outside the gene matches. There are 17 residues in the CDR3. The CDR3 bases are TGCGCCAGCAGCCAACTGGGACTAGCGGGGGGGTACAATGAGCAGTTCTTC. It yields the protein CASSQLGLAGGYNEQFF.

This chain uses TRBV5-8 with TRBJ2-1, with 7 positions matching TRBD1. V was clipped by 4 bases and J by 6 bases; unmatched bases: 10. The germline V gene encodes CDR1 SGHTS and CDR2 YDEGEE. The CDR3 extends over 15 amino acids. CDR3 sequence: CASSRQGFFSNEQFF. The CDR3 nucleotides are TGTGCCAGCAGCCGACAGGGTTTTTTTAGCAATGAGCAGTTCTTC.

The CDR3 nucleotides are TGTGCCAGCAGCCTACCCTCTTTCTTCCAGGGGAGAAGGAATGAGCAGTTCTTC. The encoded protein is CASSLPSFFQGRRNEQFF. V is TRBV7-9 and J is TRBJ2-1; weak D call: TRBD1 (6 bases). Germline-derived CDR1 and CDR2 are SEHNR and FQNEAQ (reference sequence). The CDR3 has 18 residues. Trimming took off 5 bases at V and 7 bases at J, with 27 bases between the two ends.

The rearrangement links TRBV27 to TRBJ1-5, with 10 bases identical to TRBD1. CDR3 size: 16 residues. Per the germline V gene, CDR1 is MNHEY and CDR2 is SMNVEV (reference sequence). The J segment lost 2 bases and the V segment lost 5 bases, leaving 6 bases of the junction unmatched. The CDR3 protein is CASSRGQGWGNQPQHF. The CDR3 nucleotides read TGTGCCAGCAGTAGGGGACAGGGGTGGGGCAATCAGCCCCAGCATTTT.

This sequence joins TRBV19 and TRBJ1-6, with D perhaps matching TRBD1 (6 bases). The CDR3 contains 19 residues. V dropped 4 bases and J dropped 0 bases, with 19 bases sitting between them. From germline, CDR1 is LNHDA and CDR2 SQIVND (reference sequence). The DNA for the CDR3 is TGTGCCAGTAGTACCACGGGACACGTCATTAGCTCCTATAATTCACCCCTCCACTTT. It translates to CASSTTGHVISSYNSPLHF. The full variable domain, with the rest looked up from reference TRBV19 and TRBJ1-6, is DGGITQSPKYLFRKEGQNVTLSCEQNLNHDAMYWYRQDPGQGLRLIYYSQIVNDFQKGDIAEGYSVSREKKESFPLTVTSAQKNPTAFYLCASSTTGHVISSYNSPLHFGNGTRLTVT.

A single count supports this clone. This rearrangement joins TRBV9 to TRBJ2-3, with D tentatively TRBD1 or TRBD2 (5 bases each). CDR1 SGDLS and CDR2 YYNGEE come from the germline V gene. The CDR3 covers 16 residues. V was cut by 3 bases and J by 2 bases, with 16 bases left in between. CDR3 sequence reads: CASSAGASGTTDTQYF. The CDR3 DNA follows: TGTGCCAGCAGCGCCGGGGCCTCGGGTACCACAGATACGCAGTATTTT.

J is TRBJ1-2 and V is TRBV6-1, with D hard to call. Germline V CDR1 and CDR2: MNHNS, SASEGT. This CDR3 is built from 13 residues. V was cut by 0 bases and J by 5 bases, with 7 bases left in between. CDR3 sequence reads: CASSEAGQYGYTF. CDR3 nucleotide sequence: TGTGCCAGCAGTGAAGCGGGCCAATATGGCTACACCTTC.

This clone was observed a few times. The genes are TRBV3-1 (or the pseudogene TRBV3-2) and TRBJ1-5; no firm D call. Looked up from germline, CDR1 is LGHDT and CDR2 is YNNKEL (reference sequence). The length of the CDR3 is 15 residues. Trimming removed 4 bases from V and 2 bases from J, with 12 bases in between. CDR3 region: CASSPLLGRNQPQHF. CDR3 DNA: TGTGCCAGCAGCCCCCTCCTAGGGCGCAATCAGCCCCAGCATTTT.

This clone rates as medium-sized (0.01 to 0.1%). CDR3 protein: CASSYVNGYTF. The CDR3 DNA sequence: TGTGCCAGCAGTTACGTCAATGGCTACACCTTC. The J gene is TRBJ1-2, the V gene TRBV6-2 or TRBV6-3; D not certain. The CDR3 is 11 residues long. The V end lost 2 bases, the J end lost 6 bases, and 4 bases lay between the germline ends. Germline assignment: CDR1 MNHEY and CDR2 SVGEGT.

V is TRBV7-2 and J is TRBJ2-5; the match to TRBD1 covers 9 bases. Germline assignment: CDR1 SGHTA and CDR2 FQGNSA. Unmatched junction bases numbered 6, after V lost 5 bases and J lost 5 bases. The CDR3 runs to 14 residues. The CDR3 is CASSLLGTGETQYF. CDR3 nucleotide sequence: TGTGCCAGCAGCCTACTCGGGACAGGGGAGACCCAGTACTTC.

The J gene is TRBJ2-3, the V gene TRBV5-1; the D is unclear. The germline V gene encodes CDR1 SGHRS and CDR2 YFSETQ. The CDR3 is made up of 15 amino acids. V dropped 0 bases and J dropped 4 bases, with 12 bases sitting between them. CDR3 DNA: TGCGCCAGCAGCTTGGATCAAGGGCGATCAGATACGCAGTATTTT. Its protein product is CASSLDQGRSDTQYF.

This sequence joins TRBV30 and TRBJ2-1, with D uncertain. V lost 2 bases to trimming and J lost 2 bases, with 19 bases between them. This CDR3 comprises 17 residues. Germline V gene sequence: CDR1 GTSNPN, CDR2 SVGIG (reference sequence). The CDR3 DNA reads as TGTGCCTGGAGTCCGGGCCGGTCGTACCCTCCCTACAATGAGCAGTTCTTC. Protein sequence: CAWSPGRSYPPYNEQFF.

The chain recombines TRBV6-6 with TRBJ2-1; D is ambiguous. V shed 2 bases and J shed 4 bases, with 6 bases lying between them. Per germline, CDR1 MNHNY and CDR2 SVGAGI (reference sequence). The CDR3 contains 13 residues. CDR3 residues: CASSYGHYNEQFF. CDR3 in DNA: TGTGCCAGCAGTTACGGGCATTACAATGAGCAGTTCTTC.

This clone has only a few counts. This chain uses TRBV4-1 with TRBJ1-5, with D uncertain. Between the trimmed V and J ends, which lost 1 base and 2 bases, there was a span of 9 bases. This CDR3 contains 15 residues. The germline CDR1 and CDR2 sequences are MGHRA and YSYEKL. The CDR3 loop reads CASSQVGLGNQPQHF. CDR3 coding DNA: TGCGCCAGCAGCCAAGTAGGACTTGGCAATCAGCCCCAGCATTTT.

This chain uses TRBV20-1 with TRBJ2-3; D is uncertain. CDR1 is DFQATT and CDR2 is SNEGSKA in the germline V gene (reference sequence). This CDR3 spans 12 amino acids. Trimming took off 3 bases at V and 6 bases at J, with 10 bases between the two ends. The CDR3 coding sequence is TGCAGTGCTAGTGTCGACGGGGATACGCAGTATTTT. Translation gives CSASVDGDTQYF.

CDR3 coding DNA: TGTGCCAGCTCACCTAGTCTGACGCATGCCGATGAGCAGTTCTTC. It yields the protein CASSPSLTHADEQFF. The chain links TRBV18 to TRBJ2-1; no definite D call. Germline assignment: CDR1 KGHSH and CDR2 LQKENI. CDR3 size: 15 residues. V was trimmed by 3 bases and J by 8 bases, leaving 17 bases between them.

The chain has TRBV27 and TRBJ2-3; D not resolved. The CDR3 extends over 15 amino acids. Trimming stripped 8 bases from V and 2 bases from J, with 17 bases between. CDR1 and CDR2 from the germline V gene are MNHEY and SMNVEV (reference sequence). The CDR3 DNA is TGTGCCAGCCGACAACGAAGGCTGGACACAGATACGCAGTATTTT. Translation gives CASRQRRLDTDTQYF.

CDR3 coding DNA: TGTGCCAGCAGCCTAGGGGTAGGGTTGGTTAACAATCAGCCCCAGCATTTT. Translated, it gives CASSLGVGLVNNQPQHF. The V call is TRBV6-2 or TRBV6-3, the J call TRBJ1-5, with D possibly matching TRBD1 (5 bases). Germline values: CDR1 MNHEY, CDR2 SVGEGT. Trimming stripped 6 bases from V and 3 bases from J, with 21 bases between. The CDR3 covers 17 residues.

Here the CDR3 reads CASSYLGSSTDTQYF. DNA of the CDR3: TGTGCCAGCAGTTACTTGGGGTCCTCCACAGATACGCAGTATTTT. J is TRBJ2-3 and V is TRBV6-5; D ambiguous. Trimming removed 1 base from V and 2 bases from J, with 10 bases in between. CDR1 MNHEY and CDR2 SVGAGI come from the germline V gene. The CDR3 totals 15 residues.

This chain links TRBV5-4 with TRBJ1-3, with 7 bases lining up with TRBD1. Trimming removed 3 bases from V and 3 bases from J; junction bases left unmatched: 9. This CDR3 region has 16 residues. Germline-derived CDR1 and CDR2 are SGHNT and YYREEE (reference sequence). The CDR3 loop is CASSSRGSGGGNTIYF. The CDR3 DNA is TGTGCCAGCAGCTCCAGGGGGTCTGGTGGTGGAAACACCATATATTTT. Full variable domain (rest looked up from reference TRBV5-4 and TRBJ1-3): ETGVTQSPTHLIKTRGQQVTLRCSSQSGHNTVSWYQQALGQGPQFIFQYYREEENGRGNFPPRFSGLQFPNYSSELNVNALELDDSALYLCASSSRGSGGGNTIYFGEGSWLTVV.

The V call is TRBV9, the J call TRBJ1-6; 7 nucleotides line up with TRBD1. V gave up 3 bases and J gave up 5 bases; unmatched junction bases: 5. Germline V gene data show CDR1 as SGDLS and CDR2 as YYNGEE. The CDR3 is made up of 15 amino acids. The CDR3 reads CASSGWDRHNSPLHF. DNA for the CDR3: TGTGCCAGCAGCGGGTGGGACAGACATAATTCACCCCTCCACTTT.

This clone was picked up a small number of times. This rearrangement joins TRBV19 to TRBJ1-1; D gene unclear. This CDR3 is 14 amino acids long. Trimming shortened V by 3 bases and J by 0 bases, and 8 bases separated the two germline ends. CDR1 and CDR2 (germline): LNHDA, SQIVND (reference sequence). CDR3 residues: CASSIGVVNTEAFF. In DNA form, the CDR3 reads TGTGCCAGTAGTATTGGGGTAGTGAACACTGAAGCTTTCTTT.

This clone occurred a few times. V is TRBV7-9 and J is TRBJ1-1; D ambiguous. The germline V gene has CDR1 SEHNR and CDR2 FQNEAQ (reference sequence). Trimming shortened V by 2 bases and J by 6 bases, and 10 bases separated the two germline ends. The CDR3 extends over 13 amino acids. CDR3 region: CASSLWEGSEAFF. The CDR3 coding sequence is TGTGCCAGCAGCTTATGGGAGGGCTCTGAAGCTTTCTTT.